A single sample gave rise to the 25 T cell receptor beta chains below, sequenced in a study of CD8+ T cells in alopecia areata. As to treatment: oral pan-JAK inhibitor, 5-10 mg twice daily. Following RNA extraction, reverse transcription yielded cDNA that acted as the sequencing template. The method was immunoSEQ multiplex PCR; TCRdb's version includes in-frame clones alone and lacks a portion of them. Here the sample spans under 300,000 clones, 60% being singletons. The sequencing here drew on CD4+ T cells sorted from blood, taken around week 54, from a patient treated with tofacitinib. The receptors originated from a human donor with alopecia areata.

The V gene is TRBV11-2, the J gene TRBJ2-3; D call uncertain. Germline CDR1 and CDR2: SGHAT and FQNNGV. With 5 bases removed from V and 2 bases from J, the gap between germline ends came to 8 bases. This CDR3 spans 13 amino acids. CDR3 region: CASSRDFTDTQYF. The CDR3 DNA is TGTGCCAGCAGCCGAGACTTCACAGATACGCAGTATTTT.

CDR3 protein: CSGQGAGDTEAFF. CDR3 DNA: TGCAGCGGGCAGGGGGCCGGGGACACTGAAGCTTTCTTT. This chain joins TRBV29-1 and TRBJ1-1, with 8 positions matching TRBD1. CDR3 length: 13 amino acids. V dropped 7 bases and J dropped 3; count of bases not matched to a gene: 7. In germline, CDR1 is SQVTM, CDR2 ANQGSEA.

This chain links TRBV29-1 with TRBJ2-5, with 8 positions matching TRBD1. CDR3 size: 13 residues. Germline-derived CDR1 and CDR2 are SQVTM and ANQGSEA. V was pared by 3 bases and J by 5 bases, with 5 bases of the junction left unmatched. The CDR3 loop is CSVDDRGWETQYF. In nucleotides, the CDR3 is TGCAGCGTTGACGACAGGGGCTGGGAGACCCAGTACTTC.

CDR3 in amino acids: CASSSYPGQGRSPLHF. CDR3 in DNA: TGTGCCAGCAGCTCTTATCCGGGACAGGGTAGATCACCCCTCCACTTT. V gene TRBV7-2 combines with J gene TRBJ1-6, with TRBD1 matching over 9 bases. The CDR3 spans 16 residues. CDR1 SGHTA and CDR2 FQGNSA come from the germline V gene. Losses at the gene ends were 4 bases for V and 10 bases for J; bases not matched to a gene: 11.

For this clone: Other DNA sequences in the sample encode the same CDR3. The V and J genes are TRBV5-1 and TRBJ2-2; D may be TRBD1 (6 bases). V was cut by 2 bases and J by 0 bases, with 8 bases left in between. The CDR3 covers 15 residues. Germline-derived CDR1 and CDR2 are SGHRS and YFSETQ. The CDR3 is CASSFGTPNTGELFF. CDR3 bases: TGCGCCAGCAGCTTCGGGACACCGAACACCGGGGAGCTGTTTTTT.

The rearrangement uses TRBV5-6 and TRBJ1-5; TRBD1 matches 10 bases. This CDR3 has 17 amino acids. CDR1 is SGHDT and CDR2 is YYEEEE in the germline V gene. The V gene end was trimmed by 3 bases and the J gene end by 6 bases; junction bases not matched to a gene: 12. CDR3 region: CASSSHQTGGVSQPQHF. In DNA form, the CDR3 reads TGTGCCAGCAGCTCTCATCAGACAGGGGGCGTATCTCAGCCCCAGCATTTT.

This clone was detected only a few times. This sequence joins TRBV5-1 and TRBJ2-3; the match to TRBD2 covers 8 bases. CDR1 is SGHRS and CDR2 is YFSETQ in the germline V gene. The length of the CDR3 is 15 residues. V lost 2 bases to trimming and J lost 1 base; unmatched junction nucleotides: 3. The CDR3 region has the DNA TGCGCCAGCAGCTTCGCGGGGGGAGGCACAGATACGCAGTATTTT. Translated, it gives CASSFAGGGTDTQYF.

This chain links TRBV18 with TRBJ1-6; D ambiguous. This CDR3 has 17 residues. V lost 3 bases and J 0 bases, leaving 12 bases between the germline ends. Germline loops: CDR1 KGHSH, CDR2 LQKENI. The CDR3 DNA reads TGTGCCAGCTCACCGAACCCGATTAGCTCCTATAATTCACCCCTCCACTTT. It encodes CASSPNPISSYNSPLHF.

This sequence joins TRBV2 and TRBJ1-6; 7 nucleotides line up with TRBD1. The V gene end was trimmed by 4 bases and the J gene end by 5 bases; junction bases not matched to a gene: 2. The CDR3 contains 14 residues. CDR1 and CDR2 from the germline V gene are SNHLY and FYNNEI. The CDR3 loop is CASSVGQDNSPLHF. DNA for the CDR3: TGTGCCAGCAGTGTTGGACAGGATAATTCACCCCTCCACTTT.

A note on this clone: Within the sample, other DNA sequences also encode this same CDR3. V gene TRBV30 combines with J gene TRBJ2-3; maybe TRBD2 (6 bases). Deletions cut 0 bases from V and 6 bases from J, with 7 bases between. CDR3 length: 12 amino acids. CDR1 GTSNPN and CDR2 SVGIG come from the germline V gene (reference sequence). DNA of the CDR3: TGTGCCTGGAGTGTTGGAGGGGATACGCAGTATTTT. The encoded protein is CAWSVGGDTQYF.

In DNA, the CDR3 is TGCAGCGTTCCGCTGGGGGGTAACCAAGAGACCCAGTACTTC. This sequence encodes CSVPLGGNQETQYF. The V call is TRBV29-1, the J call TRBJ2-5; weak D call: TRBD2 (6 bases). Germline lookup yields CDR1 SQVTM and CDR2 ANQGSEA. Trimming cost V 5 bases and J 0 bases, with 13 bases left between them. The CDR3 runs 14 residues. The entire variable domain, with the rest obtained from reference TRBV29-1 and TRBJ2-5, is as follows: SAVISQKPSRDICQRGTSLTIQCQVDSQVTMMFWYRQQPGQSLTLIATANQGSEATYESGFVIDKFPISRPNLTFSTLTVSNMSPEDSSIYLCSVPLGGNQETQYFGPGTRLLVL.

This clone was observed a handful of times. V gene TRBV14 combines with J gene TRBJ2-1; 9 nucleotides align to TRBD2. The J segment lost 15 bases and the V segment lost 3 bases, leaving 15 bases of the junction unmatched. CDR1 and CDR2 (germline): SGHDN, FVKESK. The CDR3 length is 15 residues. Here the CDR3 reads CASSQDRTSAPGWFF. CDR3 nucleotides: TGTGCCAGCAGCCAGGACCGGACTAGCGCCCCGGGGTGGTTCTTC.

V is TRBV30 and J is TRBJ1-2; 7 bases map to TRBD1. The junction had 14 bases not matched to a gene; V was cut back by 0 bases and J by 7 bases. Germline V CDR1 and CDR2: GTSNPN, SVGIG (reference sequence). This CDR3 has 16 amino acids. DNA of the CDR3: TGTGCCTGGAGTGTATCCTCACGGACAGGAAGGGGTGGCTACACCTTC. Translated, it gives CAWSVSSRTGRGGYTF.

V and J are TRBV29-1 and TRBJ1-5, with a weak D call TRBD1 (5 bases). The CDR3 covers 14 residues. Trimming took 7 bases from V and 3 from J, leaving 16 bases between them. Germline CDR1 reads SQVTM; CDR2 reads ANQGSEA. The chain's CDR3 is CSASLGGNNQPQHF. Written as DNA, the CDR3 is TGCAGCGCCTCCTTGGGGGGTAACAATCAGCCCCAGCATTTT.

This clone was observed once. The chain uses TRBV27 and TRBJ1-2; D gene uncertain. V was shortened by 4 bases and J by 0 bases, with 12 bases between the two germline ends. This CDR3 contains 15 residues. The germline gives CDR1 MNHEY, CDR2 SMNVEV (reference sequence). CDR3 sequence reads: CASSSWTEANYGYTF. CDR3 in DNA: TGTGCCAGCAGTTCCTGGACGGAAGCTAACTATGGCTACACCTTC.

The chain is built from TRBV7-8 and TRBJ2-1; 9 nucleotides align to TRBD2. The CDR3 is 15 residues long. Germline CDR1 and CDR2: SGHVS and FQNEAQ. Trimming cost V 5 bases and J 5 bases; bases outside gene matches: 7. CDR3 sequence reads: CASSIPSGENNEQFF. The CDR3 bases are TGTGCCAGCAGCATCCCTAGCGGGGAGAACAATGAGCAGTTCTTC.

This clone showed up just a few times. Because the CDR3's place on the DNA is in doubt, the DNA is left out and the CDR3 is given as listed by TCRdb. V and J are TRBV9 and TRBJ2-3; TRBD2 was called by the table and not checked on the DNA. The length of the CDR3 is 12 amino acids, counting both ends. Looked up from germline, CDR1 is SGDLS and CDR2 is YYNGEE. CDR3 residues: CASSVGGGTKYF.

This clone has a handful of counts. V gene TRBV6-5 combines with J gene TRBJ1-2; D remains ambiguous. Germline V gene sequence: CDR1 MNHEY, CDR2 SVGAGI. This CDR3 is built from 13 residues. Trimming cost V 4 bases and J 8 bases, with 14 bases left between them. CDR3 amino acids: CASSLRVGSGYTF. The CDR3 DNA follows: TGTGCCAGCAGTTTAAGGGTGGGGAGCGGCTACACCTTC.

The chain carries TRBV27 and TRBJ2-7; D may correspond to TRBD1 or TRBD2 (6 bases each). CDR3 size: 16 residues. CDR1 MNHEY and CDR2 SMNVEV come from the germline V gene (reference sequence). Trimming stripped 5 bases from V and 3 bases from J, with 20 bases between. The CDR3: CASSPWSGARLYEQYF. The CDR3, as DNA: TGTGCCAGCAGTCCGTGGTCGGGGGCGCGCCTCTACGAGCAGTACTTC.

This clone has more than one count but fewer than ten. The chain uses TRBV9 and TRBJ2-1; D is ambiguous. The CDR3 covers 15 residues. Germline V lookup: CDR1 SGDLS, CDR2 YYNGEE. Trimming took off 0 bases at V and 0 bases at J, with 7 bases between the two ends. CDR3 loop: CASSVGPLSYNEQFF. The CDR3 DNA follows: TGTGCCAGCAGCGTAGGCCCCCTCTCCTACAATGAGCAGTTCTTC.

This rearrangement joins TRBV29-1 to TRBJ2-2, with D possibly being TRBD2 (7 bases). Germline V gives CDR1 SQVTM, CDR2 ANQGSEA. V was trimmed by 6 bases and J by 6 bases, leaving 14 bases between them. CDR3 length equals 13 residues. CDR3 sequence: CSVLRGGPGELFF. The CDR3 nucleotides are TGCAGCGTCCTCCGCGGGGGCCCCGGGGAGCTGTTTTTT.

There are a few counts of this clone. The V call is TRBV5-1, the J call TRBJ2-2; TRBD1 is a possible D gene (6 bases). CDR3 length: 14 residues. Germline V gene lookup returns CDR1 SGHRS and CDR2 YFSETQ. V lost 4 bases to trimming and J lost 5 bases, with 12 bases between them. CDR3 nucleotide sequence: TGCGCCAGCAGCATAGGGACACTTACCGGGGAGCTGTTTTTT. Translation: CASSIGTLTGELFF.

This clone was recorded a few times. The V and J genes are TRBV7-6 and TRBJ2-5; D is possibly TRBD1 (5 bases). Germline lookup yields CDR1 SGHVS and CDR2 FNYEAQ. The CDR3 has 12 residues. The V gene lost 8 bases and the J gene lost 4 bases, with 11 bases spanning the gap. CDR3 sequence (DNA): TGTGCCAGCGGGGCATACGGAGAGACCCAGTACTTC. This encodes CASGAYGETQYF.

The chain carries TRBV30 and TRBJ1-5, with TRBD1 matching over 8 bases. There are 13 residues in the CDR3. V was clipped by 5 bases and J by 2 bases; unmatched bases: 2. Germline values: CDR1 GTSNPN, CDR2 SVGIG (reference sequence). CDR3 amino acids: CAWETGGNQPQHF. CDR3 DNA: TGTGCCTGGGAGACAGGGGGCAATCAGCCCCAGCATTTT.

The rearrangement uses TRBV15 and TRBJ1-5; 8 bases match TRBD1. Germline loops: CDR1 LNHNV, CDR2 YYDKDF (reference sequence). The V segment lost 0 bases and the J segment 6 bases; nucleotides outside the gene matches: 4. The CDR3 loop spans 15 amino acids. In DNA, the CDR3 is TGTGCCACCAGCAGAGATCAGGGGGCTGGTCAGCCCCAGCATTTT. Amino acids: CATSRDQGAGQPQHF.